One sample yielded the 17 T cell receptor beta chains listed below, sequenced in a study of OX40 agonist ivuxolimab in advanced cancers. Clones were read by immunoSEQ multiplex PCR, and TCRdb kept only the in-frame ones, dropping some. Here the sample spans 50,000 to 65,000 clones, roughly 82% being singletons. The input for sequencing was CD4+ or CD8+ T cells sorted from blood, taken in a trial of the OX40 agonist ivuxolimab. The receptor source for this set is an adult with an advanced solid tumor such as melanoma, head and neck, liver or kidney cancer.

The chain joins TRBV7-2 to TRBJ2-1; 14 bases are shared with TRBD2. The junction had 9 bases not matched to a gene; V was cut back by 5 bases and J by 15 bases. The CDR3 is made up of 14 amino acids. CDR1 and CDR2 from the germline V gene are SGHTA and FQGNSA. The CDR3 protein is CASSPPGLAGVLFF. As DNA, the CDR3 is TGTGCCAGCAGCCCCCCGGGACTAGCGGGAGTTCTGTTCTTC.

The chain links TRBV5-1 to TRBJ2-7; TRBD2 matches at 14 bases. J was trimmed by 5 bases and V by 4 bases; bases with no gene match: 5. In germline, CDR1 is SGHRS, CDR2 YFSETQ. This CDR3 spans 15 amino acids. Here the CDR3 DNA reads TGCGCCAGCAGCGGGGGACTAGCGGGGGAGAACGAGCAGTACTTC. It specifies CASSGGLAGENEQYF.

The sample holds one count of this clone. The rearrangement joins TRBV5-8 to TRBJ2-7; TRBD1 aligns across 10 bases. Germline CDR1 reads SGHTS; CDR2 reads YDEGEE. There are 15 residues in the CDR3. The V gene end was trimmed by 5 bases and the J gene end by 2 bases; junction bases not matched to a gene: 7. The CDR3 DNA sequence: TGTGCCAGCAGTCCCGACAGGGGGCCTCCCTACGAGCAGTACTTC. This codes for CASSPDRGPPYEQYF.

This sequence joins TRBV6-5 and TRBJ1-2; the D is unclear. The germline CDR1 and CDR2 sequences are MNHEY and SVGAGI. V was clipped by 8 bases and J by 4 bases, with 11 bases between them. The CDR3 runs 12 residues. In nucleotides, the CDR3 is TGTGCCAGCTCCGACGGGAGCTATGGCTACACCTTC. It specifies CASSDGSYGYTF.

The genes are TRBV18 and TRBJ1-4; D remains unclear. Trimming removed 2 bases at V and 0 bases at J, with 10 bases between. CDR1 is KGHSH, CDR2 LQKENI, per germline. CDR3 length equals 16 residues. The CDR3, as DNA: TGTGCCAGCTCACCAAACCCCCCCGCAACTAATGAAAAACTGTTTTTT. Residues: CASSPNPPATNEKLFF.

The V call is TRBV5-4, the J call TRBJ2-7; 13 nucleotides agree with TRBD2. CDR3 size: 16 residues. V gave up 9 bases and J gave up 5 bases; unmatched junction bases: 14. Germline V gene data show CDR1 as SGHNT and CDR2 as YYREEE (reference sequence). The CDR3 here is CATRTSGGAGVHEQYF. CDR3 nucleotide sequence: TGTGCCACGCGAACTAGCGGGGGGGCTGGAGTACACGAGCAGTACTTC.

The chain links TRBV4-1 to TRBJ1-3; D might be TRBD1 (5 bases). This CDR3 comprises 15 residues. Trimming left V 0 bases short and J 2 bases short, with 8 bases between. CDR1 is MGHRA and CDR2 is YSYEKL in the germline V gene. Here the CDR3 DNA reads TGCGCCAGCAGCCAAGATCTGGGGGCTGGAAACACCATATATTTT. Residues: CASSQDLGAGNTIYF.

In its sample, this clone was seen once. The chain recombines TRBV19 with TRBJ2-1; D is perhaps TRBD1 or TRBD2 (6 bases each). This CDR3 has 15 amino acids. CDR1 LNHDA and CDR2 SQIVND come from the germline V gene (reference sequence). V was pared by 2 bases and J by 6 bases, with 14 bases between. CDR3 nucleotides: TGTGCCAGTAGTATATTAGGGGGGCGTTTCAATGAGCAGTTCTTC. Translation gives CASSILGGRFNEQFF.

The CDR3 protein is CAISGSGGDREYEQYF. CDR3 in DNA: TGTGCCATCAGTGGTTCGGGGGGCGACAGGGAATACGAGCAGTACTTC. The chain employs TRBV10-3 and TRBJ2-7, with D perhaps being TRBD1 or TRBD2 (7 bases each). The V end was cut by 4 bases, the J end by 4 bases, with 20 bases between. CDR3 length: 16 amino acids. Per the germline V gene, CDR1 is ENHRY and CDR2 is SYGVKD.

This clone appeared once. CDR3 loop: CASSWDTTSYNEQFF. CDR3 DNA sequence: TGTGCCAGCAGTTGGGACACCACCTCCTACAATGAGCAGTTCTTC. This sequence joins TRBV9 and TRBJ2-1, with a weak D call TRBD1 (6 bases). The V and J ends lost 5 bases and 0 bases respectively, with 12 bases between them. CDR1 and CDR2 from the germline V gene are SGDLS and YYNGEE. CDR3 length: 15 amino acids.

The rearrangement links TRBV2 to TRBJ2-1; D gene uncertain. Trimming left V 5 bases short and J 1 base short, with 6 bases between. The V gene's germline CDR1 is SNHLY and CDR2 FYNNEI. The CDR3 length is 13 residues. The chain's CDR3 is CASSTGSYNEQFF. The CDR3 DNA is TGTGCCAGCAGTACGGGTTCCTACAATGAGCAGTTCTTC.

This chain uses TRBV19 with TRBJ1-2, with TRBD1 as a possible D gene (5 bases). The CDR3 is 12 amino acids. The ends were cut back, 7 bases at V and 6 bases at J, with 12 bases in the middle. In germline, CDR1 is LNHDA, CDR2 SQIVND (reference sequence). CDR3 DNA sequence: TGTGCCAGTATGGGCAGGGTAAATGGCTACACCTTC. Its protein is CASMGRVNGYTF.

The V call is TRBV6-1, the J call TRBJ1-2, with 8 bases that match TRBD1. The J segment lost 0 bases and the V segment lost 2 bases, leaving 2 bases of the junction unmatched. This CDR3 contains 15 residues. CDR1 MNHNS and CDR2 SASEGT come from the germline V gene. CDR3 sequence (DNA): TGTGCCAGCAGTGAAATACAGGGGGCTAACTATGGCTACACCTTC. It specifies CASSEIQGANYGYTF.

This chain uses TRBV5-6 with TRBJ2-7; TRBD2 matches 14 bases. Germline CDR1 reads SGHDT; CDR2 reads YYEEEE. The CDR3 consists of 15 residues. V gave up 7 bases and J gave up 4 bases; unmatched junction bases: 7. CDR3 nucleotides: TGTGCCAGCGCTATAGGACTAGCGGGGGGATACGAGCAGTACTTC. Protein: CASAIGLAGGYEQYF.

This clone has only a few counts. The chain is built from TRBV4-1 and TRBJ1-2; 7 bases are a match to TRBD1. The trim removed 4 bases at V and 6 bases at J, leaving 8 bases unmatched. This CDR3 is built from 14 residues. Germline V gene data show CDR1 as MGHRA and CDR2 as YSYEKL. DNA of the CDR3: TGCGCCAGCAGCCGCCGACAGGGTGATAATGGCTACACCTTC. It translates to CASSRRQGDNGYTF.

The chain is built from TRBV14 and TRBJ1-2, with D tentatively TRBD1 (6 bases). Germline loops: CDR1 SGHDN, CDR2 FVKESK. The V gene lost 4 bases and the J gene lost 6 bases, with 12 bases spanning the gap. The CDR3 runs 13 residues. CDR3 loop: CASSPTGGHGYTF. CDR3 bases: TGTGCCAGCAGCCCCACTGGGGGGCATGGCTACACCTTC.

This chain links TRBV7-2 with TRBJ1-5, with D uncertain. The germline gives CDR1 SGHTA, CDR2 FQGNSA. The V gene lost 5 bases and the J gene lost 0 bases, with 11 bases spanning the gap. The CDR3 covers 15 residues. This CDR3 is CASSADWGSNQPQHF. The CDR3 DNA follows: TGTGCCAGCAGCGCGGATTGGGGTAGCAATCAGCCCCAGCATTTT.